This TCR beta chain is from a study of CD4 T cells in relation to SARS-CoV-2 and coronaviruses. Study background: ViraFEST: approximately eleven-day antigen culture of PBMCs, then TCR beta CDR3 sequencing. Negative control cultures got HIV-1 Nef peptides or no peptide.

V trimming: 7 bases; J trimming: 2 bases; junction bases outside the gene matches: 12. CDR1 is MNHEY, CDR2 SMNVEV, per germline (reference sequence). This CDR3 is built from 16 residues. The unexposed donors gave CD4+ T cells in 2011-2018, prior to COVID-19. After less than 11 days of culture, CD4+ T cells were isolated. As cell numbers allowed, unexposed-donor CD4+ T cells faced SARS-CoV-2 S/N and four cold-coronavirus spikes. The repertoire was sequenced with immunoSEQ multiplex PCR; TCRdb's copy has only in-frame clones and lacks some. Here the sample spans roughly 30,000 clones, around 78% being singletons. With respect to this clone: Its target is unknown.

What was sequenced was CD4+ T cells from PBMCs, cultured in vitro. The rearrangement joins TRBV27 to TRBJ2-5, with 8 bases aligning to TRBD2. This TCR came from a human donor in good health. For the CDR3, the DNA is TGTGCCAGCAAAGGAGTAGCGGGGCGGGAGCAAGAGACCCAGTACTTC. It specifies CASKGVAGREQETQYF.